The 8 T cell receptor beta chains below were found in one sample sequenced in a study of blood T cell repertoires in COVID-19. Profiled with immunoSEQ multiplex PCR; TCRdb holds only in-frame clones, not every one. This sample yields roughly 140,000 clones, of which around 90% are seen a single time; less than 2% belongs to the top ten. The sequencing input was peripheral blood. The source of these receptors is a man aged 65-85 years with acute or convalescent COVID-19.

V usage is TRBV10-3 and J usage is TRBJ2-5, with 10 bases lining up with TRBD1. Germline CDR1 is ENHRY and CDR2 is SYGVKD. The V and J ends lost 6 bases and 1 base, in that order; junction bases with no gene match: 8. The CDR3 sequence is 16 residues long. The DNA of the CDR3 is TGTGCCATCAGGAGGGGACAGGGGAACCTCCAAGAGACCCAGTACTTC. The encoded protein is CAIRRGQGNLQETQYF.

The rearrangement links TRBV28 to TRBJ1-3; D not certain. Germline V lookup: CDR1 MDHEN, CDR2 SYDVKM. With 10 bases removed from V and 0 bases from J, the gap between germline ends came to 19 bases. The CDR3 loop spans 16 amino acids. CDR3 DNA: TGTGCCACAAACAGTTTAGTGCTCAGCTCTGGAAACACCATATATTTT. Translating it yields CATNSLVLSSGNTIYF.

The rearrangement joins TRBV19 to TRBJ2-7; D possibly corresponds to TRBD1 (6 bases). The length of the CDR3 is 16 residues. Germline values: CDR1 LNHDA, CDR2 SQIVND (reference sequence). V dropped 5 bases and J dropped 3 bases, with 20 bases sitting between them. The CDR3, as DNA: TGTGCCAGTAGTCCCCGGGCGACAGGTTCCCTCTACGAGCAGTACTTC. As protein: CASSPRATGSLYEQYF.

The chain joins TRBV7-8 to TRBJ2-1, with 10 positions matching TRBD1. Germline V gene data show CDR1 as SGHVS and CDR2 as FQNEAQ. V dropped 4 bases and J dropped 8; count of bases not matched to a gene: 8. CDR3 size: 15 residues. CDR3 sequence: CASSSRDRGIYEQFF. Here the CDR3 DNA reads TGTGCCAGCAGCTCGCGGGACAGGGGTATCTATGAGCAGTTCTTC. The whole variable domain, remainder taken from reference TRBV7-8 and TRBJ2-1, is GAGVSQSPRYKVAKRGQDVALRCDPISGHVSLFWYQQALGQGPEFLTYFQNEAQLDKSGLPSDRFFAERPEGSVSTLKIQRTQQEDSAVYLCASSSRDRGIYEQFFGPGTRLTVL.

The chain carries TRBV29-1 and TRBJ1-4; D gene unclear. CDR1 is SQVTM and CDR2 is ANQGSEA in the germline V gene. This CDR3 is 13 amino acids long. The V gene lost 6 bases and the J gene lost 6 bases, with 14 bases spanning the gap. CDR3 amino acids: CSVRTGADEKLFF. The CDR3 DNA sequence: TGCAGCGTGAGGACGGGAGCGGATGAAAAACTGTTTTTT.

CDR3 nucleotide sequence: TGTGCCAGTAGTATGCAGGGTATGAACACTGAAGCTTTCTTT. Its translation is CASSMQGMNTEAFF. The rearrangement links TRBV19 to TRBJ1-1; the D gene is possibly TRBD1 (5 bases). The CDR3 spans 14 residues. Trimming pared 3 bases from V and 0 bases from J, leaving 8 bases between. Germline CDR1 LNHDA, CDR2 SQIVND (reference sequence).

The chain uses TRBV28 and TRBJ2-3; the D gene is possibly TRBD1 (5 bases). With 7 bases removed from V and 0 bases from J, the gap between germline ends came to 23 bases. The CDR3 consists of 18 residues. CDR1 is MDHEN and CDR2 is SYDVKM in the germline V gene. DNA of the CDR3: TGTGCCAGCACCTACCGAATGGGAAGGGCAGGGAGCACAGATACGCAGTATTTT. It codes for CASTYRMGRAGSTDTQYF.

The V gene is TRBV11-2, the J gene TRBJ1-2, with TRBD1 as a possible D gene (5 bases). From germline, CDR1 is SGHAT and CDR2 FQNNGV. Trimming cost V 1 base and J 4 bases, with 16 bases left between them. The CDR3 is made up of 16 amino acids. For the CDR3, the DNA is TGTGCCAGCAGCTTAGTGGGGCAGGGCGGGAGCTATGGCTACACCTTC. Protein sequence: CASSLVGQGGSYGYTF.